One T cell receptor beta chain is described in this entry. Its antigen is undetermined. This entry comes from a study of shared clonotypes between healthy human individuals. Repertoires were generated with immunoSEQ multiplex PCR, while TCRdb's copy carries only in-frame clones and drops some. Of about 2.1 million clones in the sample, 90% to 95% were seen once. Study findings and constraints: The researchers took only blood, and tissue repertoires probably look different. The four-donor shared clonotypes exceeded non-shared clonotypes in generation probability, with non-shared ones scoring lower.

In the naive CD8 group, cells lacked CD45RO and were positively selected for CCR7, so terminally differentiated effector memory CD45RA+ cells were left out. CDR3 length: 12 amino acids. V lost 7 bases and J 0 bases, leaving 7 bases between the germline ends. Germline lookup yields CDR1 MNHEY and CDR2 SMNVEV (reference sequence). The source is a man aged 18 to 35 in good health. Some clones in this sample may be carry-over from other donors' samples. V gene TRBV27 combines with J gene TRBJ2-7; D gene uncertain. The sequenced material came from naive CD8+ T cells from PBMCs. The CDR3 sequence is CASKSDSYEQYF. CDR3 coding DNA: TGTGCCAGCAAATCCGACTCCTACGAGCAGTACTTC.